This T cell receptor beta chain was observed in a study of control samples from healthy donors and cancer patients. Sequenced by immunoSEQ multiplex PCR; TCRdb stores in-frame clones only, minus some. Of 100,000 to 150,000 clones in the sample, around nine tenths were seen once. V gave up 3 bases and J gave up 7 bases; unmatched junction bases: 5. CDR1 LGHDT and CDR2 YNNKEL come from the germline V gene (reference sequence). This CDR3 has 13 residues. This chain joins TRBV3-1 (or the pseudogene TRBV3-2) and TRBJ1-1; 7 nucleotides align to TRBD1. This clonotype originated in a man aged 25 to 40 in good health. The sequenced material came from blood. The CDR3 nucleotides read TGTGCCAGCAGCCATACAGGGGATATTGAAGCTTTCTTT. Translation: CASSHTGDIEAFF.